Shown below are 24 T cell receptor beta chains from a single sample sequenced in a study of T cells after yellow fever vaccination (dated by TCRdb to about 2019). Reading the label with the study, this specimen's treatment or condition is: live attenuated yellow fever vaccine strain. Library method: 5' RACE. Sequencing was carried out with an Illumina HiSeq 2500. TCRdb cleaned the public reads at Q25 with fastp, built clones with MiXCR and kept in-frame beta chains. CDR3 protein sequences are deduplicated, and each keeps its most common genes and DNA. In all, the sample holds 250,000 to 350,000 distinct CDR3 sequences, and around 6.8% of those were seen once. The ten biggest clones cover 18% of the sample. Specimen: PBMCs, collected approximately 40 days after the first yellow fever vaccination. The source is a man aged 18 to 29 who received the YFV17D yellow fever vaccine.

There are many counts of this clonotype. The rearrangement links TRBV11-2 to TRBJ1-4, with D perhaps TRBD1 (6 bases). The germline gives CDR1 SGHAT, CDR2 FQNNGV. This CDR3 contains 13 residues. Trimming pared 2 bases from V and 11 bases from J, leaving 12 bases between. Written as DNA, the CDR3 is TGTGCCAGCAGCTTACTCCGGGACACTAAACTGTTTTTT. Translated, it gives CASSLLRDTKLFF. Variable domain in full (rest from reference TRBV11-2 and TRBJ1-4): EAGVAQSPRYKIIEKRQSVAFWCNPISGHATLYWYQQILGQGPKLLIQFQNNGVVDDSQLPKDRFSAERLKGVDSTLKIQPAKLEDSAVYLCASSLLRDTKLFFGSGTQLSVL.

This clonotype has a handful of counts. This chain uses TRBV12-3 or TRBV12-4 with TRBJ1-1; a possible D gene is TRBD1 (5 bases). Trimming removed 2 bases at V and 6 bases at J, with 13 bases between. The CDR3 is 14 residues long. CDR3 nucleotide sequence: TGTGCCAGCAGTTTACAGGGTTACTTTCCTGAAGCTTTCTTT. Residues: CASSLQGYFPEAFF.

This chain joins TRBV5-1 and TRBJ2-5, with 12 bases aligning to TRBD2. The CDR3 length is 17 residues. In germline, CDR1 is SGHRS, CDR2 YFSETQ. J lost 1 base, V lost 0 bases, and 4 bases had no gene match. The CDR3, as DNA: TGCGCCAGCAGCTTGGGACTAGCGGGGGACATCCAAGAGACCCAGTACTTC. It translates to CASSLGLAGDIQETQYF.

This clonotype was observed at least ten times. The rearrangement uses TRBV11-2 and TRBJ1-1; possibly TRBD1 for D (6 bases). Between the trimmed V and J ends, which lost 3 bases and 4 bases, there was a span of 9 bases. Germline-derived CDR1 and CDR2 are SGHAT and FQNNGV. The CDR3 is 13 amino acids. CDR3: CASSLVRGTEAFF. The DNA of the CDR3 is TGTGCCAGCAGCTTGGTCAGGGGCACTGAAGCTTTCTTT.

The table lists this clonotype with many counts. This sequence joins TRBV6-2 or TRBV6-3 and TRBJ2-1; D remains ambiguous. Germline V CDR1 and CDR2: MNHEY, SVGEGT. V lost 2 bases to trimming and J lost 4 bases, with 6 bases between them. CDR3 length: 13 residues. The CDR3 sequence: CASSYENYNEQFF. In nucleotides, the CDR3 is TGTGCCAGCAGTTACGAGAATTACAATGAGCAGTTCTTC.

This clonotype occurred a few times. A junction end diverges from the germline sequence, so it may reflect a read error. This sequence joins TRBV7-8 and TRBJ2-3; D might be TRBD2 (6 bases). The CDR3 spans 14 residues. The germline gives CDR1 SGHVS, CDR2 FQNEAQ. The CDR3 sequence: CASSLYPNEGRGGF. The CDR3 region has the DNA TGTGCCAGCAGCTTATACCCCAACGAGGGAAGGGGAGGCTTT.

This clonotype was recorded many times. V is TRBV5-6 and J is TRBJ1-1; tentative D call: TRBD1 (5 bases). CDR1 SGHDT and CDR2 YYEEEE come from the germline V gene. V lost 2 bases and J 1 base, leaving 12 bases between the germline ends. This CDR3 is built from 15 residues. The CDR3 is CASSFLGRTNTEAFF. The CDR3, as DNA: TGTGCCAGCAGCTTTCTGGGGCGGACGAACACTGAAGCTTTCTTT.

This clonotype was found many times. The chain employs TRBV25-1 and TRBJ2-2; perhaps TRBD1 as D (5 bases). Looked up from germline, CDR1 is MGHDK and CDR2 is SYGVNS. The CDR3 has 17 residues. Trimming took 2 bases from V and 7 from J, leaving 20 bases between them. The CDR3 sequence is CASSEGARAVFGGELFF. The CDR3 coding sequence is TGTGCCAGCAGTGAAGGGGCCAGGGCGGTTTTTGGCGGGGAGCTGTTTTTT.

V usage is TRBV5-1 and J usage is TRBJ1-1; 11 nucleotides agree with TRBD1. V shed 5 bases, J shed 7 bases, and the junction held 7 bases outside the gene matches. CDR1 SGHRS and CDR2 YFSETQ come from the germline V gene. The CDR3 runs 14 residues. CDR3: CASRSGTGGFEAFF. The CDR3 DNA sequence: TGCGCCAGCAGGTCCGGGACAGGGGGATTTGAAGCTTTCTTT.

This clonotype was seen many times. This chain joins TRBV5-1 and TRBJ1-1; 7 bases are shared with TRBD1. The CDR3 runs to 15 residues. Germline assignment: CDR1 SGHRS and CDR2 YFSETQ. The V segment lost 4 bases and the J segment 6 bases; nucleotides outside the gene matches: 12. CDR3 nucleotides: TGCGCCAGCAGCAAACAGCCGGGACAGAGGGCTGAAGCTTTCTTT. Protein: CASSKQPGQRAEAFF.

This clonotype appeared a few times. This chain links TRBV4-2 with TRBJ2-7, with a tentative D call TRBD1 (8 bases). V lost 2 bases to trimming and J lost 2 bases, with 13 bases between them. The germline gives CDR1 LGHNA, CDR2 YNFKEQ. The CDR3 is 15 residues long. For the CDR3, the DNA is TGTGCCAGCAGCCAATTACAGGGGGGGCCCTACGAGCAGTACTTC. As protein: CASSQLQGGPYEQYF.

The chain combines TRBV6-2 or TRBV6-3 with TRBJ1-1, with a tentative D call TRBD1 (5 bases). V lost 0 bases, J lost 7 bases, and 12 bases lay in between. CDR1 is MNHEY and CDR2 is SVGEGT in the germline V gene. This CDR3 contains 14 residues. The CDR3 loop is CASSYSGQGSEAFF. The CDR3 DNA is TGTGCCAGCAGTTACTCCGGGCAGGGAAGTGAAGCTTTCTTT.

This clonotype has only a few counts. The chain uses TRBV20-1 and TRBJ2-3; the match to TRBD1 covers 9 bases. This CDR3 is 14 amino acids long. Germline V CDR1 and CDR2: DFQATT, SNEGSKA (reference sequence). Trimming at V came to 6 bases and at J to 0 bases, leaving 4 bases not matched to a gene. For the CDR3, the DNA is TGCAGTGCCCTTGGACAGGGGAGCACAGATACGCAGTATTTT. Translating gives CSALGQGSTDTQYF.

This rearrangement joins TRBV20-1 to TRBJ1-5; 7 positions agree with TRBD1. This CDR3 region has 18 residues. V trimming: 1 base; J trimming: 0 bases; junction bases outside the gene matches: 12. Germline V gene lookup returns CDR1 DFQATT and CDR2 SNEGSKA (reference sequence). For the CDR3, the DNA is TGCAGTGCTAGAGCCCGCTGGGACAGTATCTATAGCAATCAGCCCCAGCATTTT. Amino acid sequence: CSARARWDSIYSNQPQHF.

There are many counts of this clonotype. V usage is TRBV7-2 and J usage is TRBJ1-2; 7 bases are shared with TRBD1. This CDR3 is built from 14 residues. Germline lookup yields CDR1 SGHTA and CDR2 FQGNSA. The V segment lost 5 bases and the J segment 4 bases; nucleotides outside the gene matches: 7. The CDR3 nucleotides read TGTGCCAGCAGCCCTACAGGGGCCCTCTATGGCTACACCTTC. It is translated as CASSPTGALYGYTF.

This clonotype was seen only a few times. The chain employs TRBV5-4 and TRBJ1-3, with D possibly being TRBD1 (5 bases). CDR1 and CDR2 (germline): SGHNT, YYREEE (reference sequence). Trimming cost V 2 bases and J 0 bases, with 12 bases left between them. This CDR3 contains 16 residues. CDR3 sequence reads: CASSFMGLLSGNTIYF. The CDR3 nucleotides read TGTGCCAGCAGCTTTATGGGACTCCTCTCTGGAAACACCATATATTTT.

This clonotype was counted a few times. V gene TRBV4-2 combines with J gene TRBJ2-5; 10 positions agree with TRBD1. The CDR3 runs 16 residues. Germline V gene data show CDR1 as LGHNA and CDR2 as YNFKEQ. Trimming removed 0 bases from V and 8 bases from J; junction bases left unmatched: 9. CDR3 amino acids: CASSQDWRTGGGTQYF. CDR3 coding DNA: TGTGCCAGCAGCCAAGATTGGAGGACAGGGGGAGGAACCCAGTACTTC.

At least ten counts were recorded for this clonotype. This sequence joins TRBV7-3 and TRBJ2-3; D is perhaps TRBD2 (6 bases). Germline lookup yields CDR1 SGHTA and CDR2 FQGTGA. The V end was cut by 0 bases, the J end by 7 bases, with 14 bases between. CDR3 length: 15 amino acids. The CDR3 DNA sequence: TGTGCCAGCAGCTTAACCGGGGAGGTAGGGAATACGCAGTATTTT. It yields the protein CASSLTGEVGNTQYF.

This clonotype has a handful of counts. The rearrangement links TRBV12-3 or TRBV12-4 to TRBJ1-6; D is unclear. Trimming cost V 3 bases and J 7 bases, with 13 bases left between them. CDR3 length: 15 amino acids. For the CDR3, the DNA is TGTGCCAGCAGTTTTGGGTCGGGCCAAAATTCACCCCTCCACTTT. This codes for CASSFGSGQNSPLHF.

The V call is TRBV9, the J call TRBJ1-4; no definite D call. The CDR3 is 15 residues long. CDR1 and CDR2 (germline): SGDLS, YYNGEE. V was clipped by 4 bases and J by 1 base, with 11 bases between them. The CDR3 loop reads CASSPREGTNEKLFF. CDR3 coding DNA: TGTGCCAGCAGCCCCCGAGAAGGAACTAATGAAAAACTGTTTTTT.

The V and J genes are TRBV4-3 and TRBJ1-3, with D maybe TRBD1 (5 bases). This CDR3 comprises 14 residues. Trimming took 5 bases from V and 0 from J, leaving 8 bases between them. Germline CDR1 reads LGHNA; CDR2 reads YSLEER. The CDR3 reads CASSWTNSGNTIYF. CDR3 sequence (DNA): TGCGCCAGCAGCTGGACAAACTCTGGAAACACCATATATTTT.

This clonotype has a handful of counts. The chain carries TRBV7-9 and TRBJ1-1; no definite D call. V dropped 4 bases and J dropped 10 bases, with 10 bases sitting between them. CDR1 is SEHNR and CDR2 is FQNEAQ in the germline V gene (reference sequence). This CDR3 spans 11 amino acids. CDR3 amino acids: CASSSQGGAFF. Written as DNA, the CDR3 is TGTGCCAGCAGCTCACAAGGTGGAGCTTTCTTT.

The sample holds many counts of this clonotype. The chain joins TRBV11-2 to TRBJ2-3; the match to TRBD2 covers 15 bases. With V trimmed by 1 base and J by 1 base, 6 bases remained unmatched. This CDR3 is 19 amino acids long. CDR1 and CDR2 from the germline V gene are SGHAT and FQNNGV. The CDR3 protein is CASSLGPGLAGGRTDTQYF. Here the CDR3 DNA reads TGTGCCAGCAGCTTAGGCCCGGGACTAGCGGGGGGCCGCACAGATACGCAGTATTTT.

Of note for this clonotype: Lacking the conserved final phenylalanine or tryptophan, this CDR3 likely reflects a read error. This chain's CDR3 is CATSRAGPRGKETQYS. Written as DNA, the CDR3 is TGTGCCACCAGCAGAGCTGGACCTCGGGGCAAAGAGACCCAGTACTCC. The gene calls are TRBV15 and TRBJ2-5, with D possibly called TRBD1 or TRBD2 (5 bases each). Germline assignment: CDR1 LNHNV and CDR2 YYDKDF (reference sequence). V was cut by 1 base and J by 3 bases, with 15 bases left in between. CDR3 size: 16 residues.